This passage covers 28 T cell receptor beta chains from one sample sequenced in a study of T cells after posttransplantation cyclophosphamide. Measured with immunoSEQ multiplex PCR; TCRdb has only the in-frame clones, and not every one. The sample yields more than 12,000 clones, roughly 72% seen once. Sequenced material: memory CD4+ T cells sorted from PBMCs. These receptors were collected from a man aged 45-65 years.

This chain connects TRBV5-1 to TRBJ1-2; TRBD1 matches 8 bases. The CDR3 runs to 12 residues. The germline V gene has CDR1 SGHRS and CDR2 YFSETQ. V lost 4 bases and J lost 8; bases outside the gene matches: 4. CDR3: CASSPTGEGYTF. CDR3 nucleotide sequence: TGCGCCAGCAGCCCGACAGGGGAGGGCTACACCTTC.

This clone was seen a handful of times. The chain combines TRBV6-5 with TRBJ2-7, with D perhaps matching TRBD2 (5 bases). Between the trimmed V and J ends, which lost 2 bases and 5 bases, there was a span of 10 bases. The germline V gene has CDR1 MNHEY and CDR2 SVGAGI. This CDR3 comprises 13 residues. The CDR3 coding sequence is TGTGCCAGCAGTTACGGGCGGGCTGACGAGCAGTACTTC. Its translation: CASSYGRADEQYF.

The rearrangement links TRBV7-2 to TRBJ2-7; no firm D call. The CDR3 sequence is 15 residues long. With 5 bases removed from V and 2 bases from J, the gap between germline ends came to 16 bases. CDR1 is SGHTA and CDR2 is FQGNSA in the germline V gene. This CDR3 is CASSRVSDPTYEQYF. As DNA, the CDR3 is TGTGCCAGCAGCCGGGTAAGCGACCCGACCTACGAGCAGTACTTC.

The gene calls are TRBV6-5 and TRBJ1-1, with TRBD1 matching over 9 bases. The V gene end was trimmed by 7 bases and the J gene end by 11 bases; junction bases not matched to a gene: 14. The CDR3 runs 14 residues. The germline V gene encodes CDR1 MNHEY and CDR2 SVGAGI. For the CDR3, the DNA is TGTGCCAGCACCCCACCGGGACAGGGAGTTTTGGCTTTCTTT. Its translation: CASTPPGQGVLAFF.

The chain uses TRBV30 and TRBJ2-7; D unresolved. The V and J ends lost 0 bases and 3 bases respectively, with 6 bases between them. The CDR3 is made up of 12 amino acids. Germline loops: CDR1 GTSNPN, CDR2 SVGIG (reference sequence). In nucleotides, the CDR3 is TGTGCCTGGAGTGTGTCTAGCTACGAGCAGTACTTC. Translated: CAWSVSSYEQYF.

The rearrangement links TRBV6-5 to TRBJ1-2, with 7 bases fitting TRBD1. With 2 bases clipped from V and 7 bases from J, the junction kept 1 base outside the gene matches. This CDR3 is built from 12 residues. CDR1 is MNHEY and CDR2 is SVGAGI in the germline V gene. CDR3 sequence (DNA): TGTGCCAGCAGTTACGCAGGGGGTGGCTACACCTTC. Protein: CASSYAGGGYTF.

The chain's CDR3 is CASSPRGGDEKLFF. For the CDR3, the DNA is TGTGCCAGCTCACCTAGGGGAGGGGATGAAAAACTGTTTTTT. The chain recombines TRBV18 with TRBJ1-4; D may be TRBD1 (5 bases). The CDR3 is made up of 14 amino acids. Trimming took 3 bases from V and 6 from J, leaving 11 bases between them. Germline V lookup: CDR1 KGHSH, CDR2 LQKENI.

The chain is built from TRBV6-1 and TRBJ2-1; 8 bases are a match to TRBD2. Germline assignment: CDR1 MNHNS and CDR2 SASEGT. The CDR3 extends over 14 amino acids. The J segment lost 4 bases and the V segment lost 10 bases, leaving 9 bases of the junction unmatched. CDR3 region: CATLGTRTYNEQFF. The CDR3 DNA reads TGTGCCACCCTAGGGACTAGAACATACAATGAGCAGTTCTTC.

This clone was observed a few times. The rearrangement uses TRBV9 and TRBJ1-1, with D uncertain. The V gene lost 3 bases and the J gene lost 2 bases, with 8 bases spanning the gap. Germline CDR1 is SGDLS and CDR2 is YYNGEE. This CDR3 region has 13 residues. The CDR3 spells CASSAGLNTEAFF. As DNA, the CDR3 is TGTGCCAGCAGCGCAGGACTAAACACTGAAGCTTTCTTT. The full variable domain, completed using reference TRBV9 and TRBJ1-1, is DSGVTQTPKHLITATGQRVTLRCSPRSGDLSVYWYQQSLDQGLQFLIQYYNGEERAKGNILERFSAQQFPDLHSELNLSSLELGDSALYFCASSAGLNTEAFFGQGTRLTVV.

This chain uses TRBV5-1 with TRBJ1-4, with D uncertain. Trimming cost V 0 bases and J 4 bases, with 7 bases left between them. The germline V gene encodes CDR1 SGHRS and CDR2 YFSETQ. CDR3 length: 14 amino acids. DNA of the CDR3: TGCGCCAGCAGCTTGGTGCCAGATAATGAAAAACTGTTTTTT. Translated, it gives CASSLVPDNEKLFF.

The chain combines TRBV18 with TRBJ1-4; no clear D gene. Trimming removed 3 bases at V and 5 bases at J, with 4 bases between. The CDR3 runs to 12 residues. CDR1 and CDR2 from the germline V gene are KGHSH and LQKENI. CDR3: CASSPVNEKLFF. In nucleotides, the CDR3 is TGTGCCAGCTCACCCGTAAATGAAAAACTGTTTTTT. The whole variable domain, remainder taken from reference TRBV18 and TRBJ1-4, is NAGVMQNPRHLVRRRGQEARLRCSPMKGHSHVYWYRQLPEEGLKFMVYLQKENIIDESGMPKERFSAEFPKEGPSILRIQQVVRGDSAAYFCASSPVNEKLFFGSGTQLSVL.

The count of this clone is one. The chain uses TRBV18 and TRBJ2-3; 7 bases agree with TRBD2. Germline V CDR1 and CDR2: KGHSH, LQKENI. J lost 6 bases, V lost 8 bases, and 8 bases had no gene match. The CDR3 has 13 amino acids. The chain's CDR3 is CASHGLGADTQYF. CDR3 coding DNA: TGTGCCAGCCACGGACTAGGGGCGGATACGCAGTATTTT.

In DNA, the CDR3 is TGTGCCAGCGGAGGAGACAGGGTTGTCGAGCAGTACTTC. As protein: CASGGDRVVEQYF. V gene TRBV6-5 combines with J gene TRBJ2-7, with TRBD1 matching 7 bases. V lost 8 bases, J lost 6 bases, and 10 bases stayed unmatched. The CDR3 consists of 13 residues. Per the germline V gene, CDR1 is MNHEY and CDR2 is SVGAGI.

This chain links TRBV5-6 with TRBJ2-7, with D uncertain. CDR1 and CDR2 from the germline V gene are SGHDT and YYEEEE. The CDR3 totals 13 residues. V lost 0 bases to trimming and J lost 7 bases, with 11 bases between them. CDR3 nucleotide sequence: TGTGCCAGCAGCTTGGTGTTCGGTCAAGAGCAGTACTTC. It translates to CASSLVFGQEQYF.

The chain couples TRBV5-6 to TRBJ2-1, with 8 bases matching TRBD2. The V segment lost 1 base and the J segment 0 bases; nucleotides outside the gene matches: 3. CDR3 length: 16 residues. CDR1 is SGHDT, CDR2 YYEEEE, per germline. CDR3 DNA sequence: TGTGCCAGCAGCTTGCCGGGACTAGACTCCTACAATGAGCAGTTCTTC. Amino acid sequence: CASSLPGLDSYNEQFF.

In nucleotides, the CDR3 is TGTGCCAGTAGGGTTTATGGAGGCCGGGCAGATACGCAGTATTTT. It translates to CASRVYGGRADTQYF. This sequence joins TRBV19 and TRBJ2-3; TRBD2 is a possible D gene (5 bases). CDR3 length: 15 residues. Germline lookup yields CDR1 LNHDA and CDR2 SQIVND (reference sequence). V was pared by 6 bases and J by 4 bases, with 17 bases between.

This chain uses TRBV2 with TRBJ2-1, with D tentatively TRBD2 (5 bases). V lost 7 bases and J lost 8, with 21 bases in between. The CDR3 extends over 15 amino acids. CDR1 and CDR2 from the germline V gene are SNHLY and FYNNEI. CDR3 nucleotides: TGTGCCAGCAACTCCCCTTCTCGGGATCGGGATGAGCAGTTCTTC. Translation: CASNSPSRDRDEQFF.

The chain combines TRBV11-3 with TRBJ2-7; TRBD1 aligns across 7 bases. CDR3 length: 14 amino acids. V gave up 5 bases and J gave up 4 bases; unmatched junction bases: 8. Looked up from germline, CDR1 is SGHNT and CDR2 is YENEEA. CDR3 bases: TGTGCCAGCAGCCAACACCGACAGGGATACGAGCAGTACTTC. Translation: CASSQHRQGYEQYF.

The sample holds a few counts of this clone. DNA of the CDR3: TGTGCCAGTAGTATCTCCCGGACAGTTGGCCAGCCCCAGCATTTT. As protein: CASSISRTVGQPQHF. The V and J genes are TRBV19 and TRBJ1-5, with D perhaps TRBD1 (6 bases). CDR1 is LNHDA and CDR2 is SQIVND in the germline V gene (reference sequence). V gave up 3 bases and J gave up 7 bases, with 16 bases separating them. The CDR3 has 15 amino acids.

V gene TRBV18 combines with J gene TRBJ2-7, with 9 bases fitting TRBD2. CDR3 length: 20 amino acids. V lost 2 bases to trimming and J lost 3 bases; unmatched junction nucleotides: 20. CDR1 is KGHSH and CDR2 is LQKENI in the germline V gene. CDR3 amino acids: CASSPAVSQSGRYQLYEQYF. The CDR3 DNA is TGTGCCAGCTCACCAGCCGTAAGTCAAAGCGGGAGGTACCAACTCTACGAGCAGTACTTC.

This chain connects TRBV2 to TRBJ2-3; D gene unclear. CDR3 length: 13 residues. Germline assignment: CDR1 SNHLY and CDR2 FYNNEI. V was trimmed by 5 bases and J by 3 bases, leaving 9 bases between them. CDR3 nucleotide sequence: TGTGCCAGCAGTACCACGCGTACAGATACGCAGTATTTT. Protein sequence: CASSTTRTDTQYF. The whole variable domain, filled in from reference TRBV2 and TRBJ2-3, reads EPEVTQTPSHQVTQMGQEVILRCVPISNHLYFYWYRQILGQKVEFLVSFYNNEISEKSEIFDDQFSVERPDGSNFTLKIRSTKLEDSAMYFCASSTTRTDTQYFGPGTRLTVL.

The V and J genes are TRBV12-5 and TRBJ2-3, with 10 bases that match TRBD1. V lost 7 bases and J lost 7; bases outside the gene matches: 8. The CDR3 extends over 14 amino acids. Germline V CDR1 and CDR2: LGHNT, FRNRAP. The CDR3 bases are TGTGCTAGTGCCCTGACAGGGGGCGGGAATACGCAGTATTTT. It codes for CASALTGGGNTQYF.

This chain links TRBV4-3 with TRBJ2-7; TRBD2 is a possible D gene (5 bases). The CDR3 contains 13 residues. Trimming stripped 1 base from V and 5 bases from J, with 9 bases between. CDR1 is LGHNA and CDR2 is YSLEER in the germline V gene. CDR3 coding DNA: TGCGCCAGCAGCCAAGGACTAATCCACGAGCAGTACTTC. This sequence encodes CASSQGLIHEQYF.

The chain combines TRBV4-2 with TRBJ2-3; 11 bases agree with TRBD2. Germline CDR1 LGHNA, CDR2 YNFKEQ. The CDR3 extends over 15 amino acids. V shed 4 bases and J 4 bases; nucleotides not matched to a gene: 4. CDR3 loop: CASSLAGGLSDTQYF. Here the CDR3 DNA reads TGTGCCAGCAGCCTAGCGGGGGGGCTGTCAGATACGCAGTATTTT.

This rearrangement joins TRBV9 to TRBJ2-1; D may be TRBD2 (5 bases). Trimming stripped 1 base from V and 0 bases from J, with 8 bases between. This CDR3 region has 15 residues. CDR1 SGDLS and CDR2 YYNGEE come from the germline V gene. DNA for the CDR3: TGTGCCAGCAGCGTAACGGGATTCTCCTACAATGAGCAGTTCTTC. It yields the protein CASSVTGFSYNEQFF.

The chain is built from TRBV5-6 and TRBJ2-1; 11 nucleotides line up with TRBD2. The germline V gene encodes CDR1 SGHDT and CDR2 YYEEEE. With 4 bases clipped from V and 7 bases from J, the junction kept 10 bases outside the gene matches. The CDR3 length is 16 residues. Here the CDR3 DNA reads TGTGCCAGCAGCGGTTCTAGCGGGAGGACCTGGAATGAGCAGTTCTTC. Translated, it gives CASSGSSGRTWNEQFF.

The V and J genes are TRBV6-1 and TRBJ2-5; D gene uncertain. CDR1 and CDR2 from the germline V gene are MNHNS and SASEGT. The CDR3 runs to 13 residues. Between the trimmed V and J ends, which lost 6 bases and 5 bases, there was a span of 13 bases. In nucleotides, the CDR3 is TGTGCCAGCAGCCAACGGGTGCGGGAGACCCAGTACTTC. This sequence encodes CASSQRVRETQYF.

This chain links TRBV5-5 with TRBJ2-7; no firm D call. This CDR3 has 13 residues. From germline, CDR1 is SGHKS and CDR2 YYEKEE (reference sequence). V lost 4 bases, J lost 4 bases, and 12 bases lay in between. DNA of the CDR3: TGTGCCAGCAGCCTGATGTCCCGGTACGAGCAGTACTTC. It is translated as CASSLMSRYEQYF.